The present entry profiles one TCR beta chain with its context. The data derive from a study of blood T cell repertoires in COVID-19. Germline assignment: CDR1 SEHNR and CDR2 FQNEAQ (reference sequence). CDR3 size: 13 residues. V was clipped by 5 bases and J by 5 bases, with 12 bases between them. The repertoire was sequenced with immunoSEQ multiplex PCR; TCRdb's copy has only in-frame clones and lacks some. The sample has more than 200,000 clones; around 88% are singletons. The material sequenced was peripheral blood. The receptor's source is a woman aged 30 to 39 with COVID-19, enrolled during active disease. The chain couples TRBV7-9 to TRBJ1-1, with D maybe TRBD1 (6 bases). DNA for the CDR3: TGTGCCAGCAGCACCCACAGGGCTACTGAAGCTTTCTTT. This gives the protein CASSTHRATEAFF.